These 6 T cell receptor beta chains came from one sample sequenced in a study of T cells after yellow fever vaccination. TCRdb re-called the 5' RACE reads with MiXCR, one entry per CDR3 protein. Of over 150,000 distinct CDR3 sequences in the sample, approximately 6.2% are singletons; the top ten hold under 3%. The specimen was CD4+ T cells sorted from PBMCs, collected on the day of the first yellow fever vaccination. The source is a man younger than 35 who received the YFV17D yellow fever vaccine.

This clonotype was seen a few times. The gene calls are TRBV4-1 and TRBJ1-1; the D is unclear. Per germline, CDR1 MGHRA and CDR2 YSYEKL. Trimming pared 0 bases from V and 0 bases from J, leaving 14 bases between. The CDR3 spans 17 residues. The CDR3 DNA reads TGCGCCAGCAGCCAAGACCCCGATCAAAGCCTGAACACTGAAGCTTTCTTT. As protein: CASSQDPDQSLNTEAFF.

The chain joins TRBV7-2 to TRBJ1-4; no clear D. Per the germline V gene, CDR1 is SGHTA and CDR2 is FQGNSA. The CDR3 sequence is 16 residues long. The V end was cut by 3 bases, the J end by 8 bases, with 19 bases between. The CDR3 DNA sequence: TGTGCCAGCAGCTTGGGGTTCGGCGCCCGGGGAGAAAAACTGTTTTTT. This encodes CASSLGFGARGEKLFF.

This chain's CDR3 is CASSLDALYNEQFF. DNA of the CDR3: TGCGCCAGCAGCTTGGACGCCCTCTACAATGAGCAGTTCTTC. The rearrangement joins TRBV5-1 to TRBJ2-1; no clear D gene. V was trimmed by 0 bases and J by 3 bases, leaving 7 bases between them. Germline CDR1 SGHRS, CDR2 YFSETQ. The CDR3 loop spans 14 amino acids.

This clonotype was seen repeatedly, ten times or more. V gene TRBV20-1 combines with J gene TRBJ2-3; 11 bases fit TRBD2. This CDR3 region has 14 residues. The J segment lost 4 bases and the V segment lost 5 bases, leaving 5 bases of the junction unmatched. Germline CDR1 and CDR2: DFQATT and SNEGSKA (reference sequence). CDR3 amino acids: CSAGPSGRPDTQYF. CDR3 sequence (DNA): TGCAGTGCTGGGCCTAGCGGGAGGCCAGATACGCAGTATTTT.

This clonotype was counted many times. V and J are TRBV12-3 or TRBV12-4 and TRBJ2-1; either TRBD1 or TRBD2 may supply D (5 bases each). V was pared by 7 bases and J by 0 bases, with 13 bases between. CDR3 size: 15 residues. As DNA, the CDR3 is TGTGCCAGCAATAACAGGAGGAGCTCCTACAATGAGCAGTTCTTC. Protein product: CASNNRRSSYNEQFF.

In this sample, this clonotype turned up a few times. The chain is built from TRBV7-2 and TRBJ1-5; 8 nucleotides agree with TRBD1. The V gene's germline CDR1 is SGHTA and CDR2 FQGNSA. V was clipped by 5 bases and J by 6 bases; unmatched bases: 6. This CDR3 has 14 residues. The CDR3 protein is CASSLDRGGQPQHF. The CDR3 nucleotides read TGTGCCAGCAGCCTCGACAGGGGAGGTCAGCCCCAGCATTTT.